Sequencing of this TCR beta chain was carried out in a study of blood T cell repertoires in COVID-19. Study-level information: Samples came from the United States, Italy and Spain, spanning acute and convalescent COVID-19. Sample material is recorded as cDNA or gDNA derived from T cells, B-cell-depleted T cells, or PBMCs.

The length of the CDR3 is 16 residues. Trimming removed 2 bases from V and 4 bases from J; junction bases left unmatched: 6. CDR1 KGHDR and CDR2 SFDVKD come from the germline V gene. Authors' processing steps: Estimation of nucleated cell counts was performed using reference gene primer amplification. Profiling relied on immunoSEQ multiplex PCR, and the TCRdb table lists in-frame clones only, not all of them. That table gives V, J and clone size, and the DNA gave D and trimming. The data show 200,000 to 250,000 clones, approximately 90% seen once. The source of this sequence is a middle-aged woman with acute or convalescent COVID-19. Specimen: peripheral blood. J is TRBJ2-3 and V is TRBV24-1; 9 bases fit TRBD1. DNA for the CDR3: TGTGCCACCAGTGATTCCGGACAGGGGCGGGCAGATACGCAGTATTTT. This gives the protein CATSDSGQGRADTQYF.